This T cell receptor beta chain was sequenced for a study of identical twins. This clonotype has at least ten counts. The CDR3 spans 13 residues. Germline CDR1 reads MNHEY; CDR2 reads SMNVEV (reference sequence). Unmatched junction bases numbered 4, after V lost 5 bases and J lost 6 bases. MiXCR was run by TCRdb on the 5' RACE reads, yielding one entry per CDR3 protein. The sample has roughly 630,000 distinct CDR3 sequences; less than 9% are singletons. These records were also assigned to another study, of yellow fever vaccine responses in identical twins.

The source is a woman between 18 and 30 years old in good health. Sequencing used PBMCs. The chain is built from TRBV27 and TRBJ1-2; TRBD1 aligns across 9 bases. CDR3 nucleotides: TGTGCCAGCAGTCTCAACAGGGGGCATGGCTACACCTTC. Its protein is CASSLNRGHGYTF.